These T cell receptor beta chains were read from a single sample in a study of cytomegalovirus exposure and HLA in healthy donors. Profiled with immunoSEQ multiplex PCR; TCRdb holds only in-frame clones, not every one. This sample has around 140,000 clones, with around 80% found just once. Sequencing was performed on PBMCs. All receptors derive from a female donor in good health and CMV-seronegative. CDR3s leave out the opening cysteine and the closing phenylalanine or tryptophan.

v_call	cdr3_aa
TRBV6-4	ASSVLRDRSTEAF
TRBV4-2	ASSQKWDYSQETQY
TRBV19	ASSIGWRAGTDTQY
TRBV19	ASSISKSNEQF
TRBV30	AWSLRAGTSADEQF
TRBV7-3	ASSLGGGSYEQY
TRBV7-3	ASSPGILGNEQF
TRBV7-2	ASSTGSYTQY
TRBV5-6	ASSPGAGGGYT
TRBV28	ASREESVNYGYP
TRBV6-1	ASRRGTGLGRGYT
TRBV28	ASSPGGEITYEQY
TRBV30	AWSVRAGGPLDTQY
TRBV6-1	ASSEYTGNTYEQY
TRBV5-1	ASRWTGQNSPLH
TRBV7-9	ASSLSGGDQY